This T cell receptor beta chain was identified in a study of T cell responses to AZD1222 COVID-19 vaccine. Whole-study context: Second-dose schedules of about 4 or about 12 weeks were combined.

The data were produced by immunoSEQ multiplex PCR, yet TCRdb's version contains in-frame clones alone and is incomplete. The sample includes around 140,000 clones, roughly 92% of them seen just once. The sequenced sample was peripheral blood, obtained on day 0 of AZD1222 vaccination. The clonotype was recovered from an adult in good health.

For the CDR3, the DNA is TGTGCCAGCAGTTCCGGGCGCAGGGACCCCCGCTACACCTTC. Protein: CASSSGRRDPRYTF. The chain links TRBV28 to TRBJ1-2; D possibly corresponds to TRBD1 (5 bases). CDR1 and CDR2 from the germline V gene are MDHEN and SYDVKM. The CDR3 is 14 residues long. V was shortened by 4 bases and J by 9 bases, with 18 bases between the two germline ends.